A selection of T cell receptor beta chains follows, all from one sample in a study of vaccination and CD4 T cells after COVID-19. Each CDR3 protein gets one entry after TCRdb re-called the PCR reads with MiXCR. Of around 19,000 distinct CDR3 sequences in the sample, roughly 73% were seen once. For these TCRs, the target antigens are not known. The sequencing used CD4+ T cells from blood, cultured in vitro, collected after SARS-CoV-2 vaccination. These receptors all come from a human donor who received a COVID-19 vaccine. Both conserved end residues are part of each CDR3. The D gene is left open where the match is weak. Clone size is not always given. Where it is, it says once, few, many or a class for expanded clones.

TRBD1 12 TRBJ1-4 few TRBV6-5 CASSYPGGDLFF TGTGCCAGCAGTTACCCAGGGGGCGATTTGTTTTTT
- 13 TRBJ2-5 - TRBV29-1 CSVRREPGETQYF TGCAGCGTTCGACGGGAACCAGGAGAGACCCAGTACTTC
- 14 TRBJ1-3 - TRBV20-1 CSARGGGLGNTIYF TGCAGTGCCCGAGGGGGGGGCCTGGGGAACACCATATATTTT
TRBD1 17 TRBJ1-5 - TRBV19 CASSILTGGVSNQPQHF TGTGCCAGTAGTATTTTAACAGGGGGCGTCAGCAATCAGCCCCAGCATTTT
- 14 TRBJ2-4 - TRBV2 CASTVGSLRDIQYF TGTGCCAGCACGGTGGGCAGCCTCAGGGACATTCAGTACTTC
TRBD1 14 TRBJ1-5 - TRBV5-4 CASSLDGTDLPQHF TGTGCCAGCAGCTTGGATGGGACAGACTTGCCCCAGCATTTT
TRBD2 16 TRBJ2-3 - TRBV7-8 CASSSLAGKGTDTQYF TGTGCCAGCAGCTCCCTAGCGGGGAAGGGGACAGATACGCAGTATTTT
- 13 TRBJ2-5 few TRBV20-1 CSARDANRETQYF TGCAGTGCTAGAGATGCCAATCGAGAGACCCAGTACTTC
TRBD2 18 TRBJ2-3 - TRBV7-3 CASSRLGSLAGGPDTQYF TGTGCCAGCAGCCGCCTGGGGTCACTAGCGGGGGGGCCTGATACGCAGTATTTT
TRBD1 13 TRBJ1-2 - TRBV19 CASTMEGAVGYTF TGTGCCAGTACGATGGAGGGGGCTGTTGGCTACACCTTC
- 14 TRBJ2-3 - TRBV10-3 CAISPGYSTDTQYF TGTGCCATCAGTCCGGGCTATTCCACAGATACGCAGTATTTT
- 14 TRBJ2-3 - TRBV11-2 CASTKTGCTDTQYF TGTGCCAGCACCAAGACAGGTTGCACAGATACGCAGTATTTT
TRBD1 16 TRBJ2-3 - TRBV15 CATSRDGTGGGGTQYF TGTGCCACCAGCAGAGATGGGACAGGGGGCGGGGGTACGCAGTATTTT
- 16 TRBJ1-6 - TRBV6-5 CASSYSGHLYNSPLHF TGTGCCAGCAGTTACTCTGGGCACCTCTATAATTCACCCCTCCACTTT
TRBD1 14 TRBJ1-5 - TRBV7-2 CASSFDRDVQPQHF TGTGCCAGCAGCTTTGACAGGGACGTTCAGCCCCAGCATTTT
- 15 TRBJ2-7 - TRBV7-2 CASSLQGGPTREQYF TGTGCCAGCAGCTTACAAGGGGGACCCACGCGAGAGCAGTACTTC
- 15 TRBJ2-6 - TRBV20-1 CSARQGGSGANVLTF TGCAGTGCTAGACAGGGTGGGTCTGGGGCCAACGTCCTGACTTTC
TRBD1 14 TRBJ1-2 - TRBV28 CASSRPRQGGGYTF TGTGCCAGCAGTCGCCCCAGACAGGGCGGTGGCTACACCTTC